This entry lists 22 T cell receptor beta chains sequenced from one sample in a study of blood T cells in healthy people across ages. A J-beta primer mix and a sample-barcoded 5' primer were used in a second PCR of about 6 to 12 cycles. In TCRdb, the 5' RACE reads were re-called with MiXCR into one record per CDR3 protein. The data hold 780,000 or so distinct CDR3 sequences, with roughly 50% observed a single time. The sequenced material came from blood. Receptors originate from a man older than 75 in good health.

The sample holds a few counts of this clonotype. This chain uses TRBV6-6 with TRBJ1-5; no firm D call. V dropped 0 bases and J dropped 4 bases, with 7 bases sitting between them. Germline CDR1 MNHNY, CDR2 SVGAGI (reference sequence). The CDR3 is made up of 14 amino acids. The CDR3 coding sequence is TGTGCCAGCAGTTACTCGAGGGAGAATCAGCCCCAGCATTTT. This codes for CASSYSRENQPQHF.

The rearrangement joins TRBV15 to TRBJ2-4; 7 bases are shared with TRBD2. Germline V gene lookup returns CDR1 LNHNV and CDR2 YYDKDF (reference sequence). The CDR3 loop spans 15 amino acids. The J segment lost 8 bases and the V segment lost 5 bases, leaving 12 bases of the junction unmatched. Here the CDR3 DNA reads TGTGCCACCAGCGGTTATAAAGGGAGCGGGGACATTCAGTACTTC. It yields the protein CATSGYKGSGDIQYF.

This clonotype appeared once. The chain combines TRBV12-3 or TRBV12-4 with TRBJ2-7; TRBD1 aligns across 7 bases. The CDR3 is 15 residues long. V was pared by 5 bases and J by 0 bases, with 7 bases of the junction left unmatched. CDR3 in amino acids: CASSPHRGGSYEQYF. CDR3 bases: TGTGCCAGCAGTCCACACAGGGGTGGCTCCTACGAGCAGTACTTC.

The rearrangement joins TRBV29-1 to TRBJ1-2; D unclear. The CDR3 has 13 amino acids. The germline CDR1 and CDR2 sequences are SQVTM and ANQGSEA. Between the trimmed V and J ends, which lost 3 bases and 7 bases, there was a span of 15 bases. The CDR3 bases are TGCAGCGTTGACTCCGATAAGGAACGTGGCTACACCTTC. This sequence encodes CSVDSDKERGYTF.

The V and J genes are TRBV27 and TRBJ2-3, with 12 bases fitting TRBD2. V lost 6 bases to trimming and J lost 14 bases; unmatched junction nucleotides: 12. The CDR3 contains 14 residues. The V gene's germline CDR1 is MNHEY and CDR2 SMNVEV (reference sequence). Here the CDR3 DNA reads TGTGCCAGCAGAACGACTAGCGGGAGCAGATACGCGTATTTT. The encoded protein is CASRTTSGSRYAYF.

This clonotype has a single count. This may be a read error: a much more frequent sequence differs by one nucleotide. The chain combines TRBV28 with TRBJ1-2; 10 bases agree with TRBD1. The ends lost 10 bases at V and 4 bases at J; junction bases unmatched: 18. There are 17 residues in the CDR3. Germline V gene data show CDR1 as MDHEN and CDR2 as SYDVKM. The CDR3 coding sequence is TGTGCCAACTCCTCGATTGACAGGGGGCTATCGAGCTATGGCTACACCTTC. Amino acids: CANSSIDRGLSSYGYTF.

The chain has TRBV24-1 and TRBJ2-2; 7 bases are shared with TRBD1. The germline gives CDR1 KGHDR, CDR2 SFDVKD. The CDR3 runs 15 residues. V was pared by 4 bases and J by 6 bases, with 7 bases of the junction left unmatched. The CDR3 is CATSDPQGEPGELFF. The CDR3 nucleotides are TGTGCCACCAGTGACCCTCAGGGGGAACCCGGGGAGCTGTTTTTT.

The gene calls are TRBV27 and TRBJ2-4, with a possible D match to TRBD2 (7 bases). Matching the DNA end better, TRBJ2-7 makes the J call doubtful. The V gene's germline CDR1 is MNHEY and CDR2 SMNVEV (reference sequence). CDR3 size: 14 residues. Here the CDR3 DNA reads TGTGCCAGCACAGGCGGGGGCTCGACGGCCGAGCAGTACTTC. It codes for CASTGGGSTAEQYF.

This clonotype was observed a single time. This chain joins TRBV5-1 and TRBJ2-1; 8 bases are a match to TRBD2. J gave up 2 bases and V 0 bases, and 4 bases lay outside the gene matches. The CDR3 sequence is 16 residues long. CDR1 is SGHRS, CDR2 YFSETQ, per germline. For the CDR3, the DNA is TGCGCCAGCAGCTTGGGAGCGGGAGAACCCTACAATGAGCAGTTCTTC. This encodes CASSLGAGEPYNEQFF. The variable domain in full, with the rest retrieved from reference TRBV5-1 and TRBJ2-1, is KAGVTQTPRYLIKTRGQQVTLSCSPISGHRSVSWYQQTPGQGLQFLFEYFSETQRNKGNFPGRFSGRQFSNSRSEMNVSTLELGDSALYLCASSLGAGEPYNEQFFGPGTRLTVL.

The chain links TRBV5-1 to TRBJ2-6, with TRBD1 as a possible D gene (6 bases). The germline V gene has CDR1 SGHRS and CDR2 YFSETQ. The CDR3 has 16 residues. Trimming took 1 base from V and 2 from J, leaving 10 bases between them. The CDR3 here is CASSLFRGPGANVLTF. CDR3 sequence (DNA): TGCGCCAGCAGCTTGTTCAGGGGCCCTGGGGCCAACGTCCTGACTTTC.

A word on this clonotype: At one of its ends the junction is not consistent with the germline gene, which may arise from a read error. The rearrangement links TRBV28 to TRBJ1-1; D ambiguous. This CDR3 comprises 12 residues. Germline CDR1 is MDHEN and CDR2 is SYDVKM. The chain's CDR3 is CASTRTGPEAFF. Written as DNA, the CDR3 is TGTGCCAGCACCAGGACTGGTCCTGAGGCTTTCTTT.

The chain joins TRBV5-1 to TRBJ2-3; D could derive from TRBD1 or TRBD2 (5 bases each). Trimming took off 0 bases at V and 1 base at J, with 9 bases between the two ends. Germline V lookup: CDR1 SGHRS, CDR2 YFSETQ. The CDR3 runs to 15 residues. CDR3 residues: CASSLEGPRTDTQYF. CDR3 in DNA: TGCGCCAGCAGCTTGGAGGGACCACGCACAGATACGCAGTATTTT.

The CDR3 sequence: CASSFRADGYTF. CDR3 nucleotide sequence: TGTGCCAGCAGTTTCAGGGCGGATGGCTACACCTTC. The chain joins TRBV28 to TRBJ1-2; TRBD1 might be the D (5 bases). Trimming took off 3 bases at V and 6 bases at J, with 8 bases between the two ends. The CDR3 sequence is 12 residues long. Germline V gives CDR1 MDHEN, CDR2 SYDVKM.

The chain has TRBV2 and TRBJ2-5; D not certain. TRBJ2-7 explains the end of the DNA better; the J call may be wrong. The CDR3 covers 12 residues. Germline V CDR1 and CDR2: SNHLY, FYNNEI. This chain's CDR3 is CASSLPSGEQYF. The CDR3 DNA reads TGTGCCAGCAGTCTCCCTTCGGGCGAGCAGTACTTC.

This chain uses TRBV29-1 with TRBJ2-3; 7 nucleotides agree with TRBD1. V shed 0 bases, J shed 14 bases, and the junction held 23 bases outside the gene matches. Germline values: CDR1 SQVTM, CDR2 ANQGSEA. There are 17 residues in the CDR3. CDR3 in DNA: TGCAGCGTTGAAGATCTCGAGGGGCGACAGGGTGGCAGATACGCGTATTTT. Translated, it gives CSVEDLEGRQGGRYAYF.

This clonotype has a handful of counts. V usage is TRBV14 and J usage is TRBJ1-2; D is ambiguous. V was clipped by 0 bases and J by 7 bases, with 9 bases between them. From germline, CDR1 is SGHDN and CDR2 FVKESK. This CDR3 is 13 amino acids long. The CDR3 bases are TGTGCCAGCAGCCAAGATATGTGGAGTGGCTACACCTTC. It translates to CASSQDMWSGYTF.

Worth noting for this clonotype: Germline and junction disagree at one end, which may indicate a read error. The rearrangement links TRBV7-2 to TRBJ2-1; D is possibly TRBD1 (5 bases). This CDR3 region has 14 residues. In germline, CDR1 is SGHTA, CDR2 FQGNSA. CDR3 nucleotides: TGTGCCAGCAGTTTAGGGGCGGATCCAGGTGAGCAGTTCTTC. Protein product: CASSLGADPGEQFF.

The chain combines TRBV3-1 with TRBJ1-1; D ambiguous. Germline V gives CDR1 LGHDT, CDR2 YNNKEL (reference sequence). This CDR3 spans 11 amino acids. The V gene lost 7 bases and the J gene lost 5 bases, with 8 bases spanning the gap. DNA for the CDR3: TGTGCCAGCATGGTGGGAACTGAAGCTTTCTTT. This sequence encodes CASMVGTEAFF.

This clonotype showed up just a few times. This chain links TRBV20-1 with TRBJ2-7; D tentatively fits TRBD1 or TRBD2 (6 bases each). Matching the DNA end better, TRBJ2-5 makes the J call doubtful. This CDR3 contains 15 residues. Per germline, CDR1 DFQATT and CDR2 SNEGSKA (reference sequence). CDR3 DNA sequence: TGCAGTGCTAGAGAGTGGGGGGACAATTTGGAGACCCAGTACTTC. Its translation is CSAREWGDNLETQYF.

This clonotype was recorded once. The chain carries TRBV12-5 and TRBJ2-5; D remains unclear. The CDR3 length is 11 residues. V lost 7 bases, J lost 11 bases, and 14 bases lay in between. Germline values: CDR1 LGHNT, CDR2 FRNRAP. The CDR3 loop reads CASALSCEQYF. In DNA, the CDR3 is TGTGCTAGTGCCCTGAGTTGTGAGCAGTACTTC.

This chain links TRBV10-3 with TRBJ2-3, with a possible D match to TRBD2 (6 bases). Germline assignment: CDR1 ENHRY and CDR2 SYGVKD. V was shortened by 0 bases and J by 14 bases, with 24 bases between the two germline ends. The CDR3 extends over 16 amino acids. CDR3 in amino acids: CAISESLSGESRYAYF. CDR3 in DNA: TGTGCCATCAGTGAGTCGTTGTCGGGAGAGTCCAGATACGCGTATTTT.

The chain is built from TRBV13 and TRBJ1-1; D remains unclear. In germline, CDR1 is PRHDT, CDR2 FYEKMQ (reference sequence). Between the trimmed V and J ends, which lost 5 bases and 4 bases, there was a span of 17 bases. This CDR3 comprises 15 residues. CDR3 amino acids: CASSRGSHHRTEAFF. The CDR3 nucleotides read TGTGCCAGCAGCCGAGGCTCCCACCACCGCACTGAAGCTTTCTTT. The full variable domain, completed using reference TRBV13 and TRBJ1-1, is AAGVIQSPRHLIKEKRETATLKCYPIPRHDTVYWYQQGPGQDPQFLISFYEKMQSDKGSIPDRFSAQQFSDYHSELNMSSLELGDSALYFCASSRGSHHRTEAFFGQGTRLTVV.